A single sample is the source of the 7 T cell receptor beta chains below, sequenced in a study of shared clonotypes between healthy human individuals. TCRdb's copy holds only in-frame clones and misses some; the assay was immunoSEQ multiplex PCR. The repertoire holds about 2.4 million clones, with under 95% as singletons. The source material was naive CD4+ T cells from PBMCs. The subset is: CD45RA+ positively selected. The source is a man aged 18 to 29 in good health. Some clones in this sample may be carry-over from other donors' samples.

The chain has TRBV5-1 and TRBJ2-1; no definite D call. The CDR3 consists of 14 residues. The germline V and J ends were trimmed by 0 bases and 7 bases, with 11 bases remaining between them. Germline V CDR1 and CDR2: SGHRS, YFSETQ. The CDR3 DNA is TGCGCCAGCAGCTTGGGATCCCTGGGGAATGAGCAGTTCTTC. This sequence encodes CASSLGSLGNEQFF. Variable domain in full (rest from reference TRBV5-1 and TRBJ2-1): KAGVTQTPRYLIKTRGQQVTLSCSPISGHRSVSWYQQTPGQGLQFLFEYFSETQRNKGNFPGRFSGRQFSNSRSEMNVSTLELGDSALYLCASSLGSLGNEQFFGPGTRLTVL.

The chain is built from TRBV19 and TRBJ1-1, with 8 bases that match TRBD1. Germline trimming cut 6 bases from V and 7 bases from J; bases unmatched to any gene: 1. The germline V gene has CDR1 LNHDA and CDR2 SQIVND (reference sequence). The CDR3 totals 11 residues. The CDR3 region is CASRDRVEAFF. The CDR3 nucleotides read TGTGCCAGTAGGGACAGGGTTGAAGCTTTCTTT.

The chain couples TRBV28 to TRBJ1-2; TRBD1 aligns across 7 bases. This CDR3 is built from 13 residues. The germline gives CDR1 MDHEN, CDR2 SYDVKM. The V gene end was trimmed by 6 bases and the J gene end by 4 bases; junction bases not matched to a gene: 5. CDR3 in DNA: TGTGCCAGCAGGGAGACAGGGCCCTATGGCTACACCTTC. Protein sequence: CASRETGPYGYTF.

V and J are TRBV12-5 and TRBJ1-2; 8 nucleotides line up with TRBD1. The V gene end was trimmed by 6 bases and the J gene end by 8 bases; junction bases not matched to a gene: 20. This CDR3 is built from 17 residues. Germline CDR1 reads LGHNT; CDR2 reads FRNRAP. As DNA, the CDR3 is TGTGCTAGTGGATCTACCGCTGGACAGGGAACCTTTTGGGGCTACACCTTC. This sequence encodes CASGSTAGQGTFWGYTF.

The rearrangement links TRBV7-9 to TRBJ1-4; possibly TRBD1 for D (5 bases). This CDR3 has 15 amino acids. The V end lost 6 bases, the J end lost 0 bases, and 11 bases lay between the germline ends. Germline CDR1 is SEHNR and CDR2 is FQNEAQ (reference sequence). The CDR3 sequence: CASRFSGTTNEKLFF. The CDR3 nucleotides are TGTGCCAGCAGATTCTCAGGGACAACTAATGAAAAACTGTTTTTT.

The CDR3 loop is CASTSGGAYEQYF. The DNA of the CDR3 is TGTGCCAGCACTAGCGGGGGGGCCTACGAGCAGTACTTC. The chain has TRBV2 and TRBJ2-7; 12 nucleotides line up with TRBD2. This CDR3 is 13 amino acids long. In germline, CDR1 is SNHLY, CDR2 FYNNEI. The J segment lost 2 bases and the V segment lost 7 bases, leaving 0 bases of the junction unmatched.

The chain combines TRBV4-1 with TRBJ1-2; D might be TRBD1 (6 bases). The germline V gene encodes CDR1 MGHRA and CDR2 YSYEKL. V was cut by 0 bases and J by 4 bases, with 12 bases left in between. The CDR3 has 15 amino acids. The CDR3 is CASSQDDRSFYGYTF. The DNA for the CDR3 is TGCGCCAGCAGCCAAGATGACAGGAGCTTCTATGGCTACACCTTC.